This T cell receptor beta chain was identified during a study of CD8+CD57+ T cells in acquired aplastic anemia. Only a few counts were recorded for this clonotype. The V gene's germline CDR1 is SEHNR and CDR2 FQNEAQ (reference sequence). Between the trimmed V and J ends, which lost 1 base and 2 bases, there was a span of 8 bases. The CDR3 contains 14 residues. It was genomic DNA that served as the template for profiling TCR beta VDJ and CDR3. TCRdb reanalysed the reads using MiXCR and keeps one entry per CDR3 protein. The sample has some 120,000 distinct CDR3 sequences, about half seen once. This chain links TRBV7-9 with TRBJ2-5; D gene uncertain. The source material was sorted CD4+, CD8+, or CD8+CD57+ T cells (not recorded which) from PBMCs. This sequence was found in a human donor in good health, serving as a control. The CDR3 loop is CASSLVGRQETQYF. The CDR3 region has the DNA TGTGCCAGCAGCTTAGTTGGCCGACAAGAGACCCAGTACTTC.